The 22 T cell receptor beta chains listed next were all sequenced from one sample in a study of technical replicates of blood from a handful of donors. Repertoires were generated with immunoSEQ multiplex PCR, while TCRdb's copy carries only in-frame clones and drops some. The table includes roughly 87,000 clones, more than 85% detected once. Sequencing was carried out using T cells isolated from PBMCs. All receptors come from a human donor in good health.

V usage is TRBV9 and J usage is TRBJ2-5, with 11 bases that match TRBD2. Trimming removed 0 bases from V and 4 bases from J; junction bases left unmatched: 2. Germline CDR1 and CDR2: SGDLS and YYNGEE. The CDR3 has 15 amino acids. DNA for the CDR3: TGTGCCAGCAGCGTAGCTGGACTAGCGGGAGAGACCCAGTACTTC. Protein product: CASSVAGLAGETQYF.

The table lists this clone with a count of one. The V call is TRBV6-6, the J call TRBJ2-7; TRBD2 is a possible D gene (6 bases). From germline, CDR1 is MNHNY and CDR2 SVGAGI (reference sequence). The ends were cut back, 6 bases at V and 7 bases at J, with 19 bases in the middle. This CDR3 region has 14 residues. The CDR3 spells CASSPRGAPGEQYF. The CDR3 coding sequence is TGTGCCAGCAGCCCACGCGGGGCTCCGGGGGAGCAGTACTTC.

The chain employs TRBV2 and TRBJ1-4; no firm D call. V was trimmed by 5 bases and J by 0 bases, leaving 13 bases between them. Germline CDR1 SNHLY, CDR2 FYNNEI. The CDR3 extends over 16 amino acids. CDR3 DNA: TGTGCCAGCAGTTCAGGACTATCGCCAACTAATGAAAAACTGTTTTTT. Protein product: CASSSGLSPTNEKLFF.

The CDR3 coding sequence is TGTGCCTGGACGCTTGGGGCCTCCTACGAGCAGTACTTC. This translates into CAWTLGASYEQYF. The chain is built from TRBV30 and TRBJ2-7, with D possibly TRBD1 on 5 matching bases. V was trimmed by 4 bases and J by 0 bases, leaving 10 bases between them. The CDR3 contains 13 residues. Germline assignment: CDR1 GTSNPN and CDR2 SVGIG (reference sequence).

This clone has just one count. V gene TRBV21-1 combines with J gene TRBJ1-1; TRBD1, the D gene given by the table, was not confirmed from the DNA. TRBV21-1 is recorded as a pseudogene. The CDR3 is made up of 11 amino acids. CDR3 region: CASRGGTEAFF. In DNA form, the CDR3 reads TGTGCCAGCAGAGGGGGCACTGAAGCTTTCTTT.

The chain employs TRBV6-5 and TRBJ1-5, with TRBD1 matching 9 bases. The J segment lost 10 bases and the V segment lost 7 bases, leaving 11 bases of the junction unmatched. This CDR3 spans 14 amino acids. Looked up from germline, CDR1 is MNHEY and CDR2 is SVGAGI. The CDR3 DNA reads as TGTGCCAGCACTCCGACAGGGGGATTTGGACCCCAGCATTTT. Its translation: CASTPTGGFGPQHF.

V is TRBV4-3 and J is TRBJ1-1; 7 positions agree with TRBD1. The CDR3 length is 13 residues. V was pared by 3 bases and J by 7 bases, with 5 bases of the junction left unmatched. The V gene's germline CDR1 is LGHNA and CDR2 YSLEER. The CDR3 DNA is TGCGCCAGCAGCCAGACAGGGTTGAATGAAGCTTTCTTT. This encodes CASSQTGLNEAFF.

The chain joins TRBV19 to TRBJ1-4, with TRBD1 matching 9 bases. V lost 2 bases to trimming and J lost 5 bases; unmatched junction nucleotides: 9. Per germline, CDR1 LNHDA and CDR2 SQIVND (reference sequence). The CDR3 loop spans 17 amino acids. CDR3 protein: CASSIRSWTGENEKLFF. The CDR3 region has the DNA TGTGCCAGTAGTATACGTTCCTGGACAGGGGAAAATGAAAAACTGTTTTTT.

The V call is TRBV18, the J call TRBJ1-3; D is ambiguous. The CDR3 is made up of 13 amino acids. Trimming took off 3 bases at V and 4 bases at J, with 7 bases between the two ends. From germline, CDR1 is KGHSH and CDR2 LQKENI. The CDR3 here is CASSPSEGNTIYF. In DNA, the CDR3 is TGTGCCAGCTCACCCTCGGAGGGAAACACCATATATTTT.

Regarding this clone: Within the sample, other DNA sequences also encode this same CDR3. V gene TRBV6-5 combines with J gene TRBJ2-2, with D maybe TRBD2 (5 bases). The V and J ends lost 7 bases and 3 bases respectively, with 9 bases between them. This CDR3 region has 13 residues. Germline V gene data show CDR1 as MNHEY and CDR2 as SVGAGI. CDR3 nucleotides: TGTGCCAGCAAGGGAGCGGACACCGGGGAGCTGTTTTTT. Protein sequence: CASKGADTGELFF.

This chain uses TRBV4-2 with TRBJ1-5; maybe TRBD1 (6 bases). Looked up from germline, CDR1 is LGHNA and CDR2 is YNFKEQ. This CDR3 has 15 residues. Deletions cut 0 bases from V and 4 bases from J, with 10 bases between. The DNA for the CDR3 is TGTGCCAGCAGCCAAGAGCGACAGGTTAATCAGCCCCAGCATTTT. As protein: CASSQERQVNQPQHF.

The rearrangement joins TRBV10-3 to TRBJ2-1; D unresolved. The ends were cut back, 2 bases at V and 4 bases at J, with 9 bases in the middle. Germline V gene lookup returns CDR1 ENHRY and CDR2 SYGVKD. The CDR3 has 14 amino acids. The CDR3 sequence is CAISETENYNEQFF. As DNA, the CDR3 is TGTGCCATCAGTGAGACCGAGAATTACAATGAGCAGTTCTTC.

The chain carries TRBV28 and TRBJ2-7, with 10 bases identical to TRBD1. The germline gives CDR1 MDHEN, CDR2 SYDVKM. The CDR3 totals 14 residues. V shed 5 bases, J shed 3 bases, and the junction held 4 bases outside the gene matches. CDR3 region: CASSTWDRGYEQYF. The CDR3 coding sequence is TGTGCCAGCAGTACCTGGGACAGGGGCTACGAGCAGTACTTC.

The chain has TRBV6-1 and TRBJ2-3, with D maybe TRBD1 (5 bases). V was trimmed by 1 base and J by 2 bases, leaving 10 bases between them. The CDR3 is 15 amino acids. The V gene's germline CDR1 is MNHNS and CDR2 SASEGT. The CDR3 DNA follows: TGTGCCAGCAGTGAAGACAGGCCCCCCACAGATACGCAGTATTTT. Translated: CASSEDRPPTDTQYF.

The chain combines TRBV5-4 with TRBJ2-7, with 7 bases aligning to TRBD1. CDR3 length: 15 amino acids. Germline trimming cut 3 bases from V and 3 bases from J; bases unmatched to any gene: 9. Germline CDR1 and CDR2: SGHNT and YYREEE (reference sequence). CDR3 sequence (DNA): TGTGCCAGCAGCTCGATATCCGGGACAGTCTACGAGCAGTACTTC. It yields the protein CASSSISGTVYEQYF.

The chain couples TRBV19 to TRBJ1-5; 9 bases fit TRBD1. V dropped 1 base and J dropped 6; count of bases not matched to a gene: 4. Germline lookup yields CDR1 LNHDA and CDR2 SQIVND (reference sequence). The CDR3 covers 15 residues. The DNA of the CDR3 is TGTGCCAGTAGTATAGCGGGACAGGGAGGTCAGCCCCAGCATTTT. Residues: CASSIAGQGGQPQHF.

The rearrangement links TRBV6-5 to TRBJ1-1; D gene ambiguous. V lost 2 bases and J 1 base, leaving 8 bases between the germline ends. Germline V gene sequence: CDR1 MNHEY, CDR2 SVGAGI. CDR3 length equals 14 residues. CDR3 sequence: CASSYLGENTEAFF. The CDR3 bases are TGTGCCAGCAGTTACCTCGGTGAGAACACTGAAGCTTTCTTT.

V and J are TRBV2 and TRBJ2-7; D is unresolved. Trimming removed 6 bases from V and 4 bases from J, with 10 bases in between. In germline, CDR1 is SNHLY, CDR2 FYNNEI. CDR3 length equals 12 residues. The CDR3 nucleotides are TGTGCCAGCAGGCGGTCCTTATACGAGCAGTACTTC. This sequence encodes CASRRSLYEQYF.

The chain employs TRBV29-1 and TRBJ2-7; 7 nucleotides line up with TRBD1. The CDR3 has 15 amino acids. The germline CDR1 and CDR2 sequences are SQVTM and ANQGSEA. With 4 bases clipped from V and 1 base from J, the junction kept 10 bases outside the gene matches. CDR3 coding DNA: TGCAGCGTTGTAGGCAGACAGGGATATTCCTACGAGCAGTACTTC. This sequence encodes CSVVGRQGYSYEQYF.

This chain joins TRBV7-9 and TRBJ1-1; 9 positions match TRBD1. J lost 11 bases, V lost 5 bases, and 21 bases had no gene match. The CDR3 runs to 17 residues. CDR1 and CDR2 (germline): SEHNR, FQNEAQ (reference sequence). The CDR3 here is CASSPKGIRDRDVRAFF. CDR3 in DNA: TGTGCCAGCAGCCCTAAGGGAATCCGGGACAGGGACGTGCGGGCTTTCTTT.

This chain connects TRBV25-1 to TRBJ2-5, with D perhaps matching TRBD2 (5 bases). Trimming left V 3 bases short and J 2 bases short, with 13 bases between. CDR1 and CDR2 (germline): MGHDK, SYGVNS. This CDR3 is 15 amino acids long. CDR3 sequence reads: CASSDLGGSQETQYF. Here the CDR3 DNA reads TGTGCCAGCAGTGATCTTGGCGGGTCTCAAGAGACCCAGTACTTC.

This clone came up a few times. The chain links TRBV7-2 to TRBJ2-3; perhaps TRBD2 as D (5 bases). Per germline, CDR1 SGHTA and CDR2 FQGNSA. This CDR3 region has 15 residues. V lost 2 bases and J 0 bases, leaving 9 bases between the germline ends. The CDR3 DNA follows: TGTGCCAGCAGCTTACGCGGGCCTAGCACAGATACGCAGTATTTT. Protein product: CASSLRGPSTDTQYF.